The next 9 T cell receptor beta chains were all read from a single sample in a study of hypomethylating agent response in myelodysplastic syndrome. Generated by immunoSEQ multiplex PCR, the TCRdb table keeps only in-frame clones and is missing some. The sample contains 5,000 to 7,000 clones, around four fifths of which appear only once. The starting material was bone marrow, obtained before or after starting hypomethylating agent treatment for myelodysplastic syndrome (not recorded which). These receptors were collected from a human donor with myelodysplastic syndrome.

The CDR3 sequence is CAWSGPGTAGNTIYF. In DNA, the CDR3 is TGTGCCTGGAGCGGACCCGGGACAGCAGGAAACACCATATATTTT. V usage is TRBV30 and J usage is TRBJ1-3; 7 bases map to TRBD1. The length of the CDR3 is 15 residues. The trim removed 3 bases at V and 4 bases at J, leaving 9 bases unmatched. Per germline, CDR1 GTSNPN and CDR2 SVGIG (reference sequence).

The chain recombines TRBV5-6 with TRBJ2-7, with 9 bases aligning to TRBD1. J was trimmed by 5 bases and V by 2 bases; bases with no gene match: 5. This CDR3 comprises 14 residues. Germline V gene lookup returns CDR1 SGHDT and CDR2 YYEEEE. The CDR3 region is CASSFGTGHDEQYF. The CDR3 DNA reads as TGTGCCAGCAGCTTCGGGACAGGGCATGACGAGCAGTACTTC.

The rearrangement uses TRBV2 and TRBJ2-5, with 7 bases lining up with TRBD1. Judging by the DNA end, TRBJ2-7 fits better; the J call may be wrong. From germline, CDR1 is SNHLY and CDR2 FYNNEI. The CDR3 is made up of 13 amino acids. The CDR3 sequence: CASSGDSLYEQYF. CDR3 DNA sequence: TGTGCCAGCAGTGGGGACAGCCTCTACGAGCAGTACTTC.

This sequence joins TRBV6-4 and TRBJ1-3; the D gene is possibly TRBD1 (5 bases). This CDR3 spans 18 amino acids. V dropped 2 bases and J dropped 4 bases, with 21 bases sitting between them. CDR1 MRHNA and CDR2 SNTAGT come from the germline V gene. CDR3 loop: CASSDILKGLGPGNTIYF. For the CDR3, the DNA is TGTGCCAGCAGTGACATACTAAAGGGGTTAGGACCCGGAAACACCATATATTTT.

The V gene is TRBV5-5, the J gene TRBJ2-5; 12 bases map to TRBD1. Germline V gives CDR1 SGHKS, CDR2 YYEKEE (reference sequence). The CDR3 contains 17 residues. V was pared by 4 bases and J by 4 bases, with 11 bases of the junction left unmatched. CDR3 DNA sequence: TGTGCCAGCAGCAGATCCGCCGGGACAGGGGGCCGAGAGACCCAGTACTTC. Translating it yields CASSRSAGTGGRETQYF.

This chain joins TRBV15 and TRBJ2-1; TRBD2 agrees at 10 bases. Germline V gene sequence: CDR1 LNHNV, CDR2 YYDKDF (reference sequence). The junction had 7 bases not matched to a gene; V was cut back by 7 bases and J by 1 base. The CDR3 runs 16 residues. The CDR3 bases are TGTGCCACCAATATAGCGGGGGGCACGTCCTACAATGAGCAGTTCTTC. The encoded protein is CATNIAGGTSYNEQFF.

This rearrangement joins TRBV9 to TRBJ2-3; 7 nucleotides match TRBD2. V lost 0 bases and J lost 3; bases outside the gene matches: 10. This CDR3 spans 17 amino acids. Looked up from germline, CDR1 is SGDLS and CDR2 is YYNGEE. CDR3: CASSVEGGGLGTDTQYF. CDR3 sequence (DNA): TGTGCCAGCAGCGTAGAGGGCGGGGGATTGGGAACAGATACGCAGTATTTT.

V and J are TRBV18 and TRBJ1-1; maybe TRBD1 (5 bases). V gave up 4 bases and J gave up 1 base, with 13 bases separating them. This CDR3 spans 15 amino acids. Germline V gene sequence: CDR1 KGHSH, CDR2 LQKENI. The CDR3 sequence is CASSLTGTGNTEAFF. Written as DNA, the CDR3 is TGTGCCAGCTCACTAACCGGGACGGGGAACACTGAAGCTTTCTTT.

The chain links TRBV10-3 to TRBJ1-6; 9 bases agree with TRBD1. The germline CDR1 and CDR2 sequences are ENHRY and SYGVKD. Trimming took 9 bases from V and 8 from J; bases not matched to a gene: 2. The length of the CDR3 is 12 residues. CDR3 region: CAIRTGDSPLHF. CDR3 nucleotide sequence: TGTGCCATTAGGACAGGGGATTCACCCCTCCACTTT.